This T cell receptor beta chain stems from a study of regulatory T cells in long-lasting Graves disease. Arm-PCR of CDR3 regions and iRepertoire HTBI primers were the basis on which TCR beta libraries were built. TCRdb ran MiXCR on the multiplex PCR reads and lists one entry per CDR3 protein. This sample has 500,000 or so distinct CDR3 sequences, with 14% found just once. The CDR3 totals 16 residues. In germline, CDR1 is MNHGY, CDR2 SVAAGI. The V end lost 3 bases, the J end lost 6 bases, and 19 bases lay between the germline ends. Sample time point: newly diagnosed GD, antithyroid drugs for less than 3 months. The TCR library used RNA extracted from PBMCs. With respect to this clonotype: Its antigen is as yet unknown. This may be a read error, as it is one base from a much larger clone.

Study outcomes and limitations: Possibly, accuracy suffered from the small sample size.

These data were also filed under a second study, of T cells in Graves' hyperthyroidism and ophthalmopathy.

This receptor was identified in a woman aged 45 to 65 with Graves disease. The sample in question was peripheral blood mononuclear cells (PBMCs), obtained at new diagnosis, from a patient treated with antithyroid drugs. This chain links TRBV6-9 with TRBJ2-3, with D possibly being TRBD1 (7 bases). DNA of the CDR3: TGTGCCAGCAGTTACAGGGGGGTATGGAGTGTGGATACGCAGTATTTT. The encoded protein is CASSYRGVWSVDTQYF.